A few counts support the clone carrying this T cell receptor beta chain. This sample is drawn from a study of T-cell reconstitution after alpha-beta-depleted transplantation in children. Germline CDR1 LNHNV, CDR2 YYDKDF (reference sequence). The CDR3 contains 17 residues. Trimming pared 2 bases from V and 5 bases from J, leaving 21 bases between. As it was prepared, the TCRbeta library received unique molecular identifiers. TCRdb analysed the PCR reads with MiXCR anew, one entry per CDR3 protein. Seen here are approximately 400,000 distinct CDR3 sequences, about a tenth observed once, and the top ten hold about 5%.

The chain couples TRBV15 to TRBJ2-5; a weak D match, TRBD2 (5 bases). The sample in question was PBMCs from the stem cell graft donor, obtained from the stem cell graft. This sequence originates from a human donor who donated a stem cell graft to a child with acute myeloid leukemia. DNA for the CDR3: TGTGCCACCAGCAGACCCCCGGTGAGCTCGGGGTCCGAGACCCAGTACTTC. It codes for CATSRPPVSSGSETQYF. The variable domain in full, completed from reference TRBV15 and TRBJ2-5, reads DAMVIQNPRYQVTQFGKPVTLSCSQTLNHNVMYWYQQKSSQAPKLLFHYYDKDFNNEADTPDNFQSRRPNTSFCFLDIRSPGLGDTAMYLCATSRPPVSSGSETQYFGPGTRLLVL.